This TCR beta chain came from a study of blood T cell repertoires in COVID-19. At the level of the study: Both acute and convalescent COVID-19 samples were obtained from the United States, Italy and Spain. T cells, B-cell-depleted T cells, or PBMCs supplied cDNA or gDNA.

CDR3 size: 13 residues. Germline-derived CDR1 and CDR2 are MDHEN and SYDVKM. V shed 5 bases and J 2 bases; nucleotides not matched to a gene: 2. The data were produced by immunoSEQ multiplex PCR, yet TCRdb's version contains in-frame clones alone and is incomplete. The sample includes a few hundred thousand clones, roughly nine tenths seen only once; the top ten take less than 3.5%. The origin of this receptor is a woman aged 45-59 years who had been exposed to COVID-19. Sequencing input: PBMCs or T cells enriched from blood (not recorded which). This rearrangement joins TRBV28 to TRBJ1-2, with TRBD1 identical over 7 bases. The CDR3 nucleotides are TGTGCCAGCAGTCCGGGACAGAACTATGGCTACACCTTC. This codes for CASSPGQNYGYTF.